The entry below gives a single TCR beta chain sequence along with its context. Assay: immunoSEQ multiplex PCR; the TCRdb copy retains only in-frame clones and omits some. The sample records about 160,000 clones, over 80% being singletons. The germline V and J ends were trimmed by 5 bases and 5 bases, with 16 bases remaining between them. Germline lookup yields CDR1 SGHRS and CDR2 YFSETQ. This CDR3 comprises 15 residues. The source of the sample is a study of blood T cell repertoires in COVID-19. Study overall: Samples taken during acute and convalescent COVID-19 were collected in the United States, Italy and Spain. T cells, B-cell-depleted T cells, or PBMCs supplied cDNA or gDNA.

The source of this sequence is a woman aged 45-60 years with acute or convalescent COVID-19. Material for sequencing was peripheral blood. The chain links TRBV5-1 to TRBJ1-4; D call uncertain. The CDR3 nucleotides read TGCGCCAGCAGTCCAGAGGGCCGAGGGAATGAAAAACTGTTTTTT. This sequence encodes CASSPEGRGNEKLFF.